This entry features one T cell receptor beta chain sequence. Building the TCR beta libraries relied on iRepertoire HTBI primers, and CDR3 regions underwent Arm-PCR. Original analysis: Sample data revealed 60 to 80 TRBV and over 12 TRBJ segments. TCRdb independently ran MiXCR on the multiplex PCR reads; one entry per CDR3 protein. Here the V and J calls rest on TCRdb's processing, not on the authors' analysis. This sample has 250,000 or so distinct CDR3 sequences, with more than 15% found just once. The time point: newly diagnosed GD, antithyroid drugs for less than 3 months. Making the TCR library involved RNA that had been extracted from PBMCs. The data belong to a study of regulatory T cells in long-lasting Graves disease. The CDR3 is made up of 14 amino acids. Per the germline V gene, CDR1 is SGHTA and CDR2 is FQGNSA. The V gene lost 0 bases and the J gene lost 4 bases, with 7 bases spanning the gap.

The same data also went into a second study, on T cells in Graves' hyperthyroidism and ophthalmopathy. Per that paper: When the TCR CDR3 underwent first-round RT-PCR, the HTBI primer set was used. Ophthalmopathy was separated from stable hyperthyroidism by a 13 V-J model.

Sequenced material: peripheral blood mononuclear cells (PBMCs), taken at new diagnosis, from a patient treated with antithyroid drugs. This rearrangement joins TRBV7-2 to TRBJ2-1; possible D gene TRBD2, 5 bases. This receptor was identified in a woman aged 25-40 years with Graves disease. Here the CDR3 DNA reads TGTGCCAGCAGCTTAGCGAGGGAGTACAATGAGCAGTTCTTC. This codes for CASSLAREYNEQFF.